The T cell receptor beta chain under discussion was sequenced for a study of shared clonotypes between healthy human individuals. Findings and caveats of the study: Only blood underwent sampling, and tissue repertoires likely differ. Naive subsets tended to show greater estimated richness than memory subsets.

Produced via immunoSEQ multiplex PCR; TCRdb's table is partial and in-frame only. Of 2,500,000 or so clones in the sample, 93% are singletons; the top ten hold around 0.37%. There are 14 residues in the CDR3. Trimming removed 3 bases from V and 9 bases from J, with 14 bases in between. CDR1 MGHRA and CDR2 YSYEKL come from the germline V gene. A word on this clone: Its antigen remains unknown.

The receptor was derived from a man between 18 and 29 years old in good health. Some clones in this sample may be carry-over from other donors' samples. The sample comprised naive CD4+ T cells from PBMCs. Subset noted: CD45RA+ positively selected. V is TRBV4-1 and J is TRBJ2-2, with D tentatively TRBD1 or TRBD2 (5 bases each). The CDR3 nucleotides are TGCGCCAGCAGCCATTCCTTCGGGACCAGGGAGCTGTTTTTT. Translated: CASSHSFGTRELFF.